The present T cell receptor (beta chain) was sequenced within a study of CD8 T cells in Susac syndrome. Study-wide context: When blood was drawn, the patients with Susac syndrome were therapy-naive, on corticosteroids, or on intravenous immunoglobulin alone. Study findings and constraints: None of the CD4+ T cell repertoires in Susac syndrome showed clonal expansion.

Random hexamers were used to reverse transcribe an amount of about 0.45 to 1 ug RNA. The method of amplification for TCR beta CDR3 was immunoSEQ multiplex PCR, covering 54 Vbeta and 13 Jbeta. Using its own MiXCR run on the immunoSEQ multiplex PCR reads, TCRdb lists one record per CDR3 protein. The table lists about 190,000 distinct CDR3 sequences, almost 96% of them singletons. Concerning this clonotype itself: Its antigen is currently unknown.

TEMRA cells underwent FACS enrichment and CD8+ and CD4+ T cells underwent negative isolation. CDR1 and CDR2 (germline): SEHNR, FQNEAQ (reference sequence). The J segment lost 1 base and the V segment lost 4 bases, leaving 4 bases of the junction unmatched. CDR3 length: 15 amino acids. This chain joins TRBV7-9 and TRBJ2-5, with 9 bases lining up with TRBD2. The sequenced sample was CD4+ T cells from PBMCs. The clonotype originates from a human donor with Susac syndrome. Here the CDR3 DNA reads TGTGCCAGCAGCTCCGGGACTAGCATCCAAGAGACCCAGTACTTC. It translates to CASSSGTSIQETQYF. The full variable domain, its missing parts supplied by reference TRBV7-9 and TRBJ2-5, is DTGVSQNPRHKITKRGQNVTFRCDPISEHNRLYWYRQTLGQGPEFLTYFQNEAQLEKSRLLSDRFSAERPKGSFSTLEIQRTEQGDSAMYLCASSSGTSIQETQYFGPGTRLLVL.